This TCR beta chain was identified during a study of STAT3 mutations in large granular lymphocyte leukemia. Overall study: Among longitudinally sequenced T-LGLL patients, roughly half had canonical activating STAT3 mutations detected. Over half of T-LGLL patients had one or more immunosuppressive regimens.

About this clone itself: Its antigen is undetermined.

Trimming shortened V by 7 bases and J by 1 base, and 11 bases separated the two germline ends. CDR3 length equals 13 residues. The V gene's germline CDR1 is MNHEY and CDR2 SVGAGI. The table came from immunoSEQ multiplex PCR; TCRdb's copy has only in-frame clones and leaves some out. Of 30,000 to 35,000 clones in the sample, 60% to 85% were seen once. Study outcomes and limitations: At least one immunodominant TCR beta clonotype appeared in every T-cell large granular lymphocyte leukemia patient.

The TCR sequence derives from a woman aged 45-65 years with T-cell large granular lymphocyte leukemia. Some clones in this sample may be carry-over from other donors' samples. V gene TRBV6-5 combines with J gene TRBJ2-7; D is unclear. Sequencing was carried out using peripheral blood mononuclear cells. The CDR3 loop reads CASKAGFSYEQYF. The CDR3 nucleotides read TGTGCCAGCAAGGCAGGTTTTTCCTACGAGCAGTACTTC.